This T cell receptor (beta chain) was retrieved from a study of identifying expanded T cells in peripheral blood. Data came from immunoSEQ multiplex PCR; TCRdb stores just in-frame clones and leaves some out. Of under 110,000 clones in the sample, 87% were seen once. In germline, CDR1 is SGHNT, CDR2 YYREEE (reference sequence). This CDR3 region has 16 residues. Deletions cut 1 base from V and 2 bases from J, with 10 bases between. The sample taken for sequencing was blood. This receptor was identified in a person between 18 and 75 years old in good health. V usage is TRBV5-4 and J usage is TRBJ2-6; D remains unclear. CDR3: CASSLRMGTGANVLTF. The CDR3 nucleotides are TGTGCCAGCAGCTTGCGGATGGGGACTGGGGCCAACGTCCTGACTTTC.